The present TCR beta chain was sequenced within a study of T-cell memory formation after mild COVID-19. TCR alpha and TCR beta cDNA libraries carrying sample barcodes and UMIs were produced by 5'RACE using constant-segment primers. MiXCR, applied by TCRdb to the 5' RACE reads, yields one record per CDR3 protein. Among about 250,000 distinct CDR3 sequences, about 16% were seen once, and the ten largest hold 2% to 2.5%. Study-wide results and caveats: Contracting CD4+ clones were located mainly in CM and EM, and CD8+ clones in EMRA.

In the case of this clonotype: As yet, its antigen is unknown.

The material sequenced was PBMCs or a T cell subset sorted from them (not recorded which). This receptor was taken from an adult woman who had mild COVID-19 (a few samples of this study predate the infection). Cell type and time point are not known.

DNA for the CDR3: TGCGCCAGCAGCTTGGCCCCGAGTCCCCAAGAGCAGTTCTTC. This translates into CASSLAPSPQEQFF. This sequence joins TRBV5-1 and TRBJ2-1; the D is unclear. There are 14 residues in the CDR3. Trimming left V 0 bases short and J 10 bases short, with 14 bases between. Germline CDR1 and CDR2: SGHRS and YFSETQ. The full variable domain, completed using reference TRBV5-1 and TRBJ2-1, is KAGVTQTPRYLIKTRGQQVTLSCSPISGHRSVSWYQQTPGQGLQFLFEYFSETQRNKGNFPGRFSGRQFSNSRSEMNVSTLELGDSALYLCASSLAPSPQEQFFGPGTRLTVL.